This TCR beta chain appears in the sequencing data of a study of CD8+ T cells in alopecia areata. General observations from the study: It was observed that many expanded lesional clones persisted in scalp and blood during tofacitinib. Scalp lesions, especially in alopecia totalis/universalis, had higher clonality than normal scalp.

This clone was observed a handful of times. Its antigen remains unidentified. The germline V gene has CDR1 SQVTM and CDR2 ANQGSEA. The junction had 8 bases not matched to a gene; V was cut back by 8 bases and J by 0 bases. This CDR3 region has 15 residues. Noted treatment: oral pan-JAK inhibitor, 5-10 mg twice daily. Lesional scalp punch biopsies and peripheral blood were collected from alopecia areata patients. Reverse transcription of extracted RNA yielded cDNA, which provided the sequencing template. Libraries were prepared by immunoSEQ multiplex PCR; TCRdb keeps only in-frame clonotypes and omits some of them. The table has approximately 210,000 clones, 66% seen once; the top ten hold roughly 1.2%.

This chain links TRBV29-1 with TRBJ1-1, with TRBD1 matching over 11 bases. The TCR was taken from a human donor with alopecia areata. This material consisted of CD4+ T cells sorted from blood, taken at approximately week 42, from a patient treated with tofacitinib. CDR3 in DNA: TGCAGCTCTTGGACAGGGGGCTCGATGAACACTGAAGCTTTCTTT. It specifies CSSWTGGSMNTEAFF.